Shown below are 28 T cell receptor beta chains from a single sample sequenced in a study of CD8+CD57+ T cells in acquired aplastic anemia. Genomic DNA, the template, was used for profiling of the TCR beta VDJ and CDR3. TCRdb itself ran the reads through MiXCR, one entry per CDR3 protein. The sample lists around 200,000 distinct CDR3 sequences; roughly 56% were seen once. Material: sorted CD4+, CD8+, or CD8+CD57+ T cells (not recorded which) from PBMCs. These receptors came from a human donor in good health, serving as a control.

On this clonotype itself: A much bigger clone sits one base away, suggesting this may be a read error. The chain joins TRBV4-2 to TRBJ1-3, with TRBD1 identical over 7 bases. The CDR3 runs 14 residues. Germline V gene data show CDR1 as LGHNA and CDR2 as YNFKEQ. The V and J ends lost 4 bases and 3 bases, in that order; junction bases with no gene match: 3. The CDR3 nucleotides are TGTGCCAGCAGCCGGGACAGCTTTGGAAACACCATATATTTT. Its protein is CASSRDSFGNTIYF.

A word on this clonotype: A much larger clone lies one base from this, so it may be a read error. The chain employs TRBV20-1 and TRBJ2-5; possibly TRBD2 for D (7 bases). Trimming removed 1 base from V and 2 bases from J, with 20 bases in between. Germline values: CDR1 DFQATT, CDR2 SNEGSKA (reference sequence). The CDR3 runs 17 residues. The CDR3 reads CSARGPWEGHLQETQYF. The CDR3 region has the DNA TGCAGTGCTAGAGGTCCGTGGGAGGGACATTTACAAGAGACCCAGTACTTC.

The J gene is TRBJ2-1, the V gene TRBV10-3; the match to TRBD2 covers 9 bases. The length of the CDR3 is 13 residues. Looked up from germline, CDR1 is ENHRY and CDR2 is SYGVKD. Trimming removed 5 bases from V and 10 bases from J; junction bases left unmatched: 6. CDR3 in DNA: TGTGCCATCAGTCCTCGTAGCGGGGGAGAGCAGTTCTTC. It translates to CAISPRSGGEQFF.

This chain joins TRBV24-1 and TRBJ2-3, with 11 bases lining up with TRBD2. The CDR3 is 17 amino acids. After removal of 0 bases from V and 2 bases from J, the junction contained 3 bases not matched to a gene. The germline V gene has CDR1 KGHDR and CDR2 SFDVKD. The CDR3 DNA reads as TGTGCCACCAGTGATTTGCCTAGCGGGGGGCTCACAGATACGCAGTATTTT. It is translated as CATSDLPSGGLTDTQYF.

This clonotype was observed a handful of times. V gene TRBV7-8 combines with J gene TRBJ1-5; possibly TRBD1 for D (5 bases). The V end lost 0 bases, the J end lost 4 bases, and 19 bases lay between the germline ends. Germline V gives CDR1 SGHVS, CDR2 FQNEAQ. This CDR3 has 18 residues. In DNA form, the CDR3 reads TGTGCCAGCAGCTTAGCAGGGGTGGGGGGTTCAAAAAATCAGCCCCAGCATTTT. As protein: CASSLAGVGGSKNQPQHF.

This clonotype has ten or more counts. CDR3 sequence reads: CASRDRDYEQYF. CDR3 in DNA: TGTGCCAGCAGGGACAGGGACTACGAGCAGTACTTC. The chain is built from TRBV6-2 or TRBV6-3 and TRBJ2-7; 8 bases are a match to TRBD1. The CDR3 runs to 12 residues. The V gene end was trimmed by 6 bases and the J gene end by 3 bases; junction bases not matched to a gene: 1. CDR1 is MNHEY and CDR2 is SVGEGT in the germline V gene.

The rearrangement joins TRBV7-9 to TRBJ1-2; the match to TRBD1 covers 9 bases. V shed 6 bases and J 3 bases; nucleotides not matched to a gene: 8. The CDR3 covers 15 residues. From germline, CDR1 is SEHNR and CDR2 FQNEAQ (reference sequence). CDR3 sequence reads: CASRPGTGWDYGYTF. CDR3 DNA: TGTGCCAGCAGACCGGGGACAGGGTGGGACTATGGCTACACCTTC.

This clonotype was counted only a few times. The J gene is TRBJ1-1, the V gene TRBV12-3 or TRBV12-4; unclear D gene. With 5 bases removed from V and 1 base from J, the gap between germline ends came to 8 bases. The CDR3 spans 13 residues. The chain's CDR3 is CASSAWENTEAFF. The CDR3 nucleotides read TGTGCCAGCAGTGCCTGGGAGAACACTGAAGCTTTCTTT.

V usage is TRBV9 and J usage is TRBJ1-2; D gene uncertain. CDR1 is SGDLS and CDR2 is YYNGEE in the germline V gene. The CDR3 is made up of 14 amino acids. Trimming took 0 bases from V and 7 from J, leaving 13 bases between them. CDR3: CASSVDRGRAGYTF. CDR3 nucleotide sequence: TGTGCCAGCAGCGTAGACCGGGGAAGAGCTGGCTACACCTTC.

The chain recombines TRBV2 with TRBJ2-1; D is ambiguous. This CDR3 spans 14 amino acids. CDR1 is SNHLY, CDR2 FYNNEI, per germline. Trimming took 10 bases from V and 0 from J, leaving 13 bases between them. This CDR3 reads CAINTRRSYNEQFF. The CDR3 coding sequence is TGTGCCATCAACACCAGACGCTCCTACAATGAGCAGTTCTTC.

Relative to its sample, this clonotype is medium-sized (0.01 to 0.1%). The rearrangement joins TRBV25-1 to TRBJ1-6; no reliable D call. Germline V gives CDR1 MGHDK, CDR2 SYGVNS. The V gene lost 0 bases and the J gene lost 7 bases, with 10 bases spanning the gap. The CDR3 runs 15 residues. The CDR3 region is CASSEYGEANSPLHF. The CDR3 DNA sequence: TGTGCCAGCAGTGAATATGGCGAGGCCAATTCACCCCTCCACTTT.

This clonotype appeared once. The rearrangement joins TRBV4-1 to TRBJ2-1; D may be TRBD1 (7 bases). CDR1 is MGHRA and CDR2 is YSYEKL in the germline V gene. Trimming shortened V by 2 bases and J by 8 bases, and 19 bases separated the two germline ends. CDR3 length: 16 residues. The CDR3 region has the DNA TGCGCCAGCAGCCAACTGGGACAGCGGGCAAAGGATGAGCAGTTCTTC. The encoded protein is CASSQLGQRAKDEQFF.

This clonotype was detected ten times or more. This chain connects TRBV7-9 to TRBJ1-5, with 8 positions matching TRBD1. With 4 bases clipped from V and 2 bases from J, the junction kept 13 bases outside the gene matches. CDR1 and CDR2 from the germline V gene are SEHNR and FQNEAQ (reference sequence). The CDR3 is made up of 18 amino acids. This CDR3 reads CASSSGQGAALGNQPQHF. The CDR3 DNA is TGTGCCAGCAGCTCGGGGCAGGGGGCGGCCCTTGGCAATCAGCCCCAGCATTTT.

This clonotype was recorded at least ten times. CDR3 amino acids: CASGDRAGYTF. The DNA of the CDR3 is TGTGCCAGCGGTGACAGGGCCGGCTACACCTTC. The gene calls are TRBV27 and TRBJ1-2; TRBD1 matches at 7 bases. Germline V gene data show CDR1 as MNHEY and CDR2 as SMNVEV (reference sequence). The CDR3 runs to 11 residues. J was trimmed by 8 bases and V by 8 bases; bases with no gene match: 5.

This chain uses TRBV7-6 with TRBJ2-1, with 7 bases lining up with TRBD2. Trimming removed 0 bases from V and 10 bases from J; junction bases left unmatched: 9. CDR3 length: 15 residues. Germline assignment: CDR1 SGHVS and CDR2 FNYEAQ. The CDR3 protein is CASSLAPSGLVEQFF. The DNA of the CDR3 is TGTGCCAGCAGCTTAGCACCTAGCGGCCTTGTGGAGCAGTTCTTC.

Only one count was recorded for this clonotype. At one of its ends the junction is not consistent with the germline gene, which may arise from a read error. For the CDR3, the DNA is TGTGCCAGCGGCAGACTCACAACTAATAAAAAACTGTTTTTT. Translating it yields CASGRLTTNKKLFF. This chain links TRBV2 with TRBJ1-4; D is undetermined. The CDR3 is 14 amino acids. Germline assignment: CDR1 SNHLY and CDR2 FYNNEI.

In its sample, this clonotype was seen a few times. This chain connects TRBV7-6 to TRBJ2-3, with 12 bases lining up with TRBD2. V was clipped by 2 bases and J by 4 bases; unmatched bases: 10. Germline V gives CDR1 SGHVS, CDR2 FNYEAQ. CDR3 size: 18 residues. The CDR3 nucleotides are TGTGCCAGCAGCTTACTTACACAAGGGACTAGCGGGCCAGATACGCAGTATTTT. This sequence encodes CASSLLTQGTSGPDTQYF.

This clonotype was found many times. The chain uses TRBV7-2 and TRBJ1-2; a weak D match, TRBD1 (5 bases). Germline values: CDR1 SGHTA, CDR2 FQGNSA. Trimming removed 1 base from V and 7 bases from J, with 13 bases in between. The length of the CDR3 is 14 residues. The CDR3: CASSLEAGPGGYTF. CDR3 DNA sequence: TGTGCCAGCAGCTTAGAAGCAGGGCCTGGTGGCTACACCTTC.

In this sample, this clonotype turned up a few times. The V and J genes are TRBV15 and TRBJ2-7; 10 positions agree with TRBD1. The CDR3 has 14 amino acids. The germline CDR1 and CDR2 sequences are LNHNV and YYDKDF (reference sequence). The trim removed 2 bases at V and 3 bases at J, leaving 1 base unmatched. Here the CDR3 DNA reads TGTGCCACCAGCAGACGGACAGGGGGCTACGAGCAGTACTTC. Amino acids: CATSRRTGGYEQYF.

This clonotype was detected many times. The J gene is TRBJ2-3, the V gene TRBV19; the D gene is possibly TRBD2 (7 bases). The CDR3 runs to 14 residues. Trimming pared 6 bases from V and 6 bases from J, leaving 16 bases between. CDR1 LNHDA and CDR2 SQIVND come from the germline V gene (reference sequence). The CDR3 reads CASRGTGGPDTQYF. The CDR3 region has the DNA TGTGCCAGTAGGGGGACCGGGGGGCCGGATACGCAGTATTTT.

This sequence joins TRBV29-1 and TRBJ2-3; D call uncertain. Germline V gene lookup returns CDR1 SQVTM and CDR2 ANQGSEA. There are 14 residues in the CDR3. V was pared by 0 bases and J by 0 bases, with 7 bases between. Written as DNA, the CDR3 is TGCAGCGTTGAAGAGGGCCCCAGCACAGATACGCAGTATTTT. Protein product: CSVEEGPSTDTQYF.

CDR3 DNA sequence: TGCGCCAGCAGCCAGGGGGGACCCTACGAGCAGTACTTC. Protein: CASSQGGPYEQYF. The gene calls are TRBV10-2 and TRBJ2-7; TRBD1 is a possible D gene (7 bases). The CDR3 covers 13 residues. From germline, CDR1 is WSHSY and CDR2 SAAADI. The V end lost 6 bases, the J end lost 2 bases, and 11 bases lay between the germline ends.

The chain links TRBV20-1 to TRBJ1-5, with no clear D. CDR1 is DFQATT, CDR2 SNEGSKA, per germline (reference sequence). Trimming took 0 bases from V and 9 from J, leaving 12 bases between them. The CDR3 runs 13 residues. The CDR3 sequence: CSARDRPSRPQHF. The CDR3 coding sequence is TGCAGTGCTAGAGATCGTCCCTCCAGGCCCCAGCATTTT.

V is TRBV24-1 and J is TRBJ2-5; 9 bases line up with TRBD2. Germline CDR1 KGHDR, CDR2 SFDVKD. CDR3 length equals 17 residues. The junction had 10 bases not matched to a gene; V was cut back by 1 base and J by 5 bases. The CDR3 region has the DNA TGTGCCACCAGTGATTTTAAAGGAGGACTAGCGAGGGAGACCCAGTACTTC. It encodes CATSDFKGGLARETQYF.

This clonotype was recorded at least ten times. The chain joins TRBV7-8 to TRBJ2-3, with D tentatively TRBD2 (5 bases). CDR3 length: 14 amino acids. Germline CDR1 SGHVS, CDR2 FQNEAQ. The V end lost 4 bases, the J end lost 7 bases, and 15 bases lay between the germline ends. CDR3 sequence: CASSSRVGSYTQYF. CDR3 DNA: TGTGCCAGCAGCTCGAGGGTCGGGTCTTATACGCAGTATTTT.

Ten or more counts support this clonotype. This chain connects TRBV10-3 to TRBJ2-1, with 9 nucleotides matching TRBD2. CDR3 size: 14 residues. Looked up from germline, CDR1 is ENHRY and CDR2 is SYGVKD. Trimming took 7 bases from V and 6 from J; bases not matched to a gene: 7. CDR3 bases: TGTGCCATCATGACCCTAGCGGGGAGCAATGAGCAGTTCTTC. Its translation: CAIMTLAGSNEQFF.

Many counts were recorded for this clonotype. This chain connects TRBV28 to TRBJ2-3; D not resolved. This CDR3 has 10 residues. V lost 10 bases to trimming and J lost 2 bases, with 4 bases between them. CDR1 MDHEN and CDR2 SYDVKM come from the germline V gene. CDR3 bases: TGTGCCACCTTCACAGATACGCAGTATTTT. It codes for CATFTDTQYF. Full variable domain (outside the CDR3, taken from reference TRBV28 and TRBJ2-3): DVKVTQSSRYLVKRTGEKVFLECVQDMDHENMFWYRQDPGLGLRLIYFSYDVKMKEKGDIPEGYSVSREKKERFSLILESASTNQTSMYLCATFTDTQYFGPGTRLTVL.

The CDR3 DNA reads TGTGCCAGCCGAGGGGTTGAGGCCCCTGAAGCTTTCTTT. The encoded protein is CASRGVEAPEAFF. V is TRBV7-9 and J is TRBJ1-1; possible D gene TRBD1, 5 bases. The CDR3 has 13 residues. Germline V lookup: CDR1 SEHNR, CDR2 FQNEAQ (reference sequence). V lost 8 bases and J 6 bases, leaving 16 bases between the germline ends.